This TCR beta chain was obtained from a study of CD8+ T cells in alopecia areata. V was shortened by 1 base and J by 2 bases, with 8 bases between the two germline ends. Germline V gene data show CDR1 as SQVTM and CDR2 as ANQGSEA. This CDR3 is 13 amino acids long. This clone appeared a few times. Its target is not known. Other DNA sequences in the sample encode the same CDR3. Treatment: oral pan-JAK inhibitor, 5-10 mg twice daily. Investigators sorted PBMCs to obtain both CD4+ and CD8+ T cells. Extracted RNA was reverse transcribed, and the resulting cDNA served as sequencing template. Sequenced by immunoSEQ multiplex PCR; TCRdb stores in-frame clones only, minus some. Among about 190,000 clones, about three fifths were seen once, and the ten largest hold roughly 0.67%. Study-wide points: TCRs were shared less clearly across patients than in mice, possibly for HLA-related reasons. It was observed that many expanded lesional clones persisted in scalp and blood during tofacitinib. Any link of baseline CD8+ expansion to response, resting on one nonresponder, remains uncertain.

The material sequenced was CD4+ T cells sorted from blood, taken at week 4, from a patient treated with tofacitinib. The V gene is TRBV29-1, the J gene TRBJ1-2, with D tentatively TRBD1 (6 bases). The source is a human donor with alopecia areata. The CDR3 region has the DNA TGCAGCGTTGAAGGTCAGGGGAACTATGGCTACACCTTC. Translating it yields CSVEGQGNYGYTF.